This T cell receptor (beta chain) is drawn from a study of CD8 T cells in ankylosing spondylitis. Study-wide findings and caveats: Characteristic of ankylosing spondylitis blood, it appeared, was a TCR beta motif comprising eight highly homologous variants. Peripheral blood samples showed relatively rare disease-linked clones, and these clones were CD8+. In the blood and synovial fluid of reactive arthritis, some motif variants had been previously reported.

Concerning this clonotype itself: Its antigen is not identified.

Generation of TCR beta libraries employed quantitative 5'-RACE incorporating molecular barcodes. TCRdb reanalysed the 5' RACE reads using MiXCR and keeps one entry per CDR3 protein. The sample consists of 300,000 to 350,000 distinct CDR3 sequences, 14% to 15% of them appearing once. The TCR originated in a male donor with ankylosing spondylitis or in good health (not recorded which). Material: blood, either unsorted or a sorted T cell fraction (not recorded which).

Written as DNA, the CDR3 is TGCGCCAGCAGCTTTACAGACTTTGAAGAGACCCAGTACTTC. Its translation is CASSFTDFEETQYF. V gene TRBV5-1 combines with J gene TRBJ2-5; D is uncertain. Germline V gives CDR1 SGHRS, CDR2 YFSETQ. The CDR3 runs to 14 residues. Trimming took off 2 bases at V and 3 bases at J, with 11 bases between the two ends.